This is a list of T cell receptor beta chains from one sample in a study of CXCR3-negative and CXCR3-positive naive CD8 T cells. Following a re-call of the 5' RACE reads, TCRdb has one entry per CDR3 protein and lacks DNA. The sample's table shows 45,000 or so distinct CDR3 sequences. The sequencing input was memory CD8+ T cells from blood. These TCRs come from a human donor in good health. Some clones in this sample may be carry-over from other donors' samples. Both conserved end residues are part of each CDR3.

TRBV10-3	TRBJ1-4	CAISDRGFETNEKLFF
TRBV6-5	TRBJ2-7	CASSYGQGWGEQYF
TRBV7-6	TRBJ1-3	CASSSGTGGRNTIYF
TRBV3-1	TRBJ1-1	CASSQDKVGLEAFF
TRBV13	TRBJ2-7	CASSPRGPSYEQYF
TRBV12-3/TRBV12-4	TRBJ1-1	CASREQSEASF
TRBV6-2/TRBV6-3	TRBJ1-2	CASSLTGQGSSYGYTF
TRBV6-4	TRBJ2-3	CATSAGGTDTQYF
TRBV7-2	TRBJ2-1	CASSLAVLLSSYNEQFF
TRBV15	TRBJ2-1	CATSRVTLLSYNEQFF